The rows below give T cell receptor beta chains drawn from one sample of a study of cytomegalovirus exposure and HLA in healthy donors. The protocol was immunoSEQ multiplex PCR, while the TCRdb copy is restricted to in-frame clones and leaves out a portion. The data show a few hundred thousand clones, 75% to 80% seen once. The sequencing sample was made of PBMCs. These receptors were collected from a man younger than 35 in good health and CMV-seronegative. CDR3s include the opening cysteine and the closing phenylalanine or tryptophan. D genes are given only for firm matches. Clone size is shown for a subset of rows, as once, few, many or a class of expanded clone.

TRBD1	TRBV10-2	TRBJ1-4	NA	CATPSDRVSEKLFF	TGCGCCACACCCTCGGACAGGGTGAGTGAAAAACTGTTTTTT
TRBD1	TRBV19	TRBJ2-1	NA	CASSSTRGQGAGDEQFF	TGTGCCAGTAGTTCCACGAGGGGGCAGGGGGCCGGGGATGAGCAGTTCTTC
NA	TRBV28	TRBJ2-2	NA	CASSLYRAAGELFF	TGTGCCAGCAGTTTATACAGGGCGGCCGGGGAGCTGTTTTTT
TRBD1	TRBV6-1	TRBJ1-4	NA	CASSAETGFEKLFF	TGTGCCAGCAGTGCCGAGACAGGGTTCGAAAAACTGTTTTTT
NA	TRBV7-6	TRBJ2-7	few	CASSLGSHYEQYF	TGTGCCAGCAGCTTAGGTTCCCACTACGAGCAGTACTTC
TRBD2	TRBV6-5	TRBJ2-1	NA	CASRLLAGAYNEQFF	TGTGCCAGCAGATTACTAGCGGGAGCCTACAATGAGCAGTTCTTC
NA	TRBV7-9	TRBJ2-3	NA	CASSPKVRITDTQYF	TGTGCCAGCAGCCCGAAGGTCAGGATCACAGATACGCAGTATTTT
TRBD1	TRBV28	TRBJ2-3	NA	CASSLRQGAEDTQYF	TGTGCCAGCAGTCTGCGACAGGGGGCCGAAGATACGCAGTATTTT
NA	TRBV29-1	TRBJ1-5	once	CSVLDGDSNQPQHF	TGCAGCGTTCTTGACGGAGATAGCAATCAGCCCCAGCATTTT
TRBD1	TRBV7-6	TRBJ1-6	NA	CASSGPRGRGNSPLHF	TGTGCCAGCAGCGGACCCAGGGGGCGCGGGAATTCACCCCTCCACTTT
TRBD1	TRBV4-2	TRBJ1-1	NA	CASSQRQGTEAFF	TGTGCCAGCAGCCAGCGACAGGGCACTGAAGCTTTCTTT
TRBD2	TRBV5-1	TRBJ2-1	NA	CASSLVGSGDYNEQFF	TGCGCCAGCAGCTTGGTGGGTAGCGGGGATTACAATGAGCAGTTCTTC
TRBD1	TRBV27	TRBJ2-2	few	CASRRTGETGELFF	TGTGCCAGCAGGCGGACAGGGGAAACCGGGGAGCTGTTTTTT
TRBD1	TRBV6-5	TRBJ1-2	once	CASHSPPGQGFYTF	TGTGCCAGTCATTCCCCCCCGGGACAGGGCTTCTACACCTTC
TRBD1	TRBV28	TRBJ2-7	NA	CASSLYTGASYEQYF	TGTGCCAGCAGTTTATATACAGGGGCCTCCTACGAGCAGTACTTC
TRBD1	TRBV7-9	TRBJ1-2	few	CASSSSTGVYYGYTF	TGTGCCAGCAGCTCCTCGACAGGGGTCTACTATGGCTACACCTTC
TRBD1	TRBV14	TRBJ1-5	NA	CASIHRGQVVNQPQHF	TGTGCCAGCATCCATAGGGGGCAGGTAGTGAATCAGCCCCAGCATTTT
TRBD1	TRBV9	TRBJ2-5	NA	CASSVEGAQTQYF	TGTGCCAGCAGCGTAGAGGGGGCCCAGACCCAGTACTTC
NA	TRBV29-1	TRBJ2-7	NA	CSVLFGPYEQYF	TGCAGCGTTTTATTTGGGCCCTACGAGCAGTACTTC
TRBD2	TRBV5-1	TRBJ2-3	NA	CASSQSGLAVAVSTDTQYF	TGCGCCAGCAGCCAGTCGGGACTAGCGGTTGCCGTAAGCACAGATACGCAGTATTTT
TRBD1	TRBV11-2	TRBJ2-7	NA	CASSPVSRMTGAPYEQYF	TGTGCCAGCAGCCCGGTTAGTCGGATGACAGGGGCACCCTACGAGCAGTACTTC
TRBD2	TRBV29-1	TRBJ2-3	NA	CSAGGGPDTQYF	TGCAGCGCCGGGGGGGGACCAGATACGCAGTATTTT
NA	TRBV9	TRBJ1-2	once	CASSDSYGYTF	TGTGCCAGCAGTGATAGCTATGGCTACACCTTC
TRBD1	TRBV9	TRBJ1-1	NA	CASSVTGGTSVNTEAFF	TGTGCCAGCAGCGTTACAGGGGGCACAAGCGTGAACACTGAAGCTTTCTTT
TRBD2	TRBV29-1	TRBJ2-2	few	CALALAANTGELFF	TGCGCACTGGCGCTAGCGGCGAACACCGGGGAGCTGTTTTTT
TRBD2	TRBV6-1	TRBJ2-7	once	CASSDYPAGDLAYEQYF	TGTGCCAGCAGTGATTATCCAGCGGGAGATTTGGCCTACGAGCAGTACTTC
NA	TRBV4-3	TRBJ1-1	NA	CASSQTQQVPNTEAFF	TGCGCCAGCAGCCAGACTCAACAGGTCCCGAACACTGAAGCTTTCTTT
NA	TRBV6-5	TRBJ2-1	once	CASSFDLNNEQFF	TGTGCCAGCAGTTTTGACTTAAACAATGAGCAGTTCTTC
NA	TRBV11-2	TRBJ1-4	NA	CASSLAGEGQREKLFF	TGTGCCAGCAGCTTAGCGGGGGAAGGGCAAAGAGAAAAACTGTTTTTT
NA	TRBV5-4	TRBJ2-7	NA	CASSSFTGDYEQYF	TGTGCCAGCAGCTCGTTTACAGGAGACTACGAGCAGTACTTC
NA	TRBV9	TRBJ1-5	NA	CASSYYEDKGIYQPQHF	TGTGCCAGCAGCTACTACGAGGACAAGGGAATATATCAGCCCCAGCATTTT
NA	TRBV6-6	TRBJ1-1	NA	CASSYRQENTEAFF	TGTGCCAGCAGTTACAGACAGGAGAACACTGAAGCTTTCTTT
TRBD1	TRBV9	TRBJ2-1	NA	CASSAGTVNNEQFF	TGTGCCAGCAGCGCCGGGACAGTCAACAATGAGCAGTTCTTC
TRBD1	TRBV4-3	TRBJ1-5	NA	CASSQDPWDRGLDQPQHF	TGCGCCAGCAGCCAAGATCCCTGGGACAGGGGTCTTGATCAGCCCCAGCATTTT
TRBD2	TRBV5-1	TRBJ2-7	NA	CASSLALAGGPYEQYF	TGCGCCAGCAGCTTGGCTCTAGCGGGAGGGCCCTACGAGCAGTACTTC
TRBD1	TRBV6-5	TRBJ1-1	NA	CASSYRATGEAFF	TGTGCCAGCAGTTACAGGGCGACAGGGGAAGCTTTCTTT
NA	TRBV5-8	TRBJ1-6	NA	CASSSGVRNSPLHF	TGTGCCAGCAGCTCGGGGGTACGGAATTCACCCCTCCACTTT
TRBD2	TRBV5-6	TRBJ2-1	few	CASSSAGAPGNEQFF	TGTGCCAGCAGCTCAGCGGGAGCCCCCGGCAATGAGCAGTTCTTC
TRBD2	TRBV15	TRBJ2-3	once	CATSRETSGRTDTQYF	TGTGCCACCAGCAGAGAGACTAGCGGGAGAACAGATACGCAGTATTTT
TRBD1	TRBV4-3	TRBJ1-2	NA	CASSPQGDRGNGYTF	TGCGCCAGCAGCCCCCAGGGGGACAGGGGAAATGGCTACACCTTC
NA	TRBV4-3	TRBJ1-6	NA	CASSLGGSPLHF	TGCGCCAGCAGCCTAGGAGGATCACCCCTCCACTTT